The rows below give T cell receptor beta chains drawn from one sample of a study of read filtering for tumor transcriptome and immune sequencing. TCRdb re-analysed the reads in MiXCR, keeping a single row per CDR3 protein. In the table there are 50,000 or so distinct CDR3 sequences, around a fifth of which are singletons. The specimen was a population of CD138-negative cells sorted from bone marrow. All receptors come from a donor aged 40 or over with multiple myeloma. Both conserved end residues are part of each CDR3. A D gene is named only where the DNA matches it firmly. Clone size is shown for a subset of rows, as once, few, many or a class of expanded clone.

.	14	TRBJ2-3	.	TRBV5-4	TGTGCCAGCAGTTCACTCACCTGGGAGGATACGCAGTATTTT	CASSSLTWEDTQYF
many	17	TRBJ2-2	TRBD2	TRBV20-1	TGCAGTGCTCGCCATCGACTAGCGGGAGGTCTTACCGGGGAGCTGTTTTTT	CSARHRLAGGLTGELFF
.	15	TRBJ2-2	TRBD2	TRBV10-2	TGCGCCAGCCTTCTAGCGGGGGGCGGGCTCGGGGAGCTGTTTTTT	CASLLAGGGLGELFF
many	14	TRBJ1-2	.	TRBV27	TGTGCCAGCAGTTTAAAGACAGGTTTCAACGGCTACACCTTC	CASSLKTGFNGYTF
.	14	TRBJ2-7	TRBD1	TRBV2	TGTGCCAGCGGTGTTGAGACAGGGGGCGGCGAGCAGTACTTC	CASGVETGGGEQYF
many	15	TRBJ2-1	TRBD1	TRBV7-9	TGTGCCAGCAGCTACCCGGACAGGGGCGAGAATGAGCAGTTCTTC	CASSYPDRGENEQFF
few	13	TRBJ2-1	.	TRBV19	TGTGCCAGTAGTATAGTTGCAGCGAATGAGCAGTTCTTC	CASSIVAANEQFF
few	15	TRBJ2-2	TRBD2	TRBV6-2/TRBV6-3	TGTGCCAGCAGCGAGACTAGCGGGAGGGCCGGGGAGCTGTTTTTT	CASSETSGRAGELFF
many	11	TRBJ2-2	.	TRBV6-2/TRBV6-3	TGTGCCAGCAGTTACCAGGGGGGGCTGTTTTTT	CASSYQGGLFF
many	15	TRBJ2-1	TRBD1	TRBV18	TGTGCCAGCTCACCAAGGGACAGGGAAAACAATGAGCAGTTCTTC	CASSPRDRENNEQFF
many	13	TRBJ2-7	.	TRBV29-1	TGCAGCGTTGAACGTGCCGCAGGGCACGAGCAGTACTTC	CSVERAAGHEQYF
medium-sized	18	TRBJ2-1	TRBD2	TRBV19	TGTGCCAGTAGTATGGGGACTAGCGGGAGTTATAACTACAATGAGCAGTTCTTC	CASSMGTSGSYNYNEQFF
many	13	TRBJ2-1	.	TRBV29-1	TGCAGCGCCCGGGACCCGGGTAACAATGAGCAGTTCTTC	CSARDPGNNEQFF
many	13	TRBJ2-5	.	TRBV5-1	TGCGCCAGCGAAGTAGGTGATCAAGAGACCCAGTACTTC	CASEVGDQETQYF
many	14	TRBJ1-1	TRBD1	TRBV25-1	TGTGCCAGCAGAAGACAGGGGAGTAACACTGAAGCTTTCTTT	CASRRQGSNTEAFF
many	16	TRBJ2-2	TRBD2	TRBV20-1	TGCAGTGCTAGAGCCAGCGGGAGAGAGTTCACCGGGGAGCTGTTTTTT	CSARASGREFTGELFF
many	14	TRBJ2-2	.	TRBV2	TGTGCCAGCGATAATCAGGGGAGCACCGGGGAGCTGTTTTTT	CASDNQGSTGELFF
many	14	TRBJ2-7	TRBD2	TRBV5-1	TGCGCCAGCAGGAATTTAGCGGGCGTGTACGAGCAGTACTTC	CASRNLAGVYEQYF
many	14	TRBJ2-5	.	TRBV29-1	TGCAGCGTTGAACCAACGAGGGCTGGTGAGACCCAGTACTTC	CSVEPTRAGETQYF
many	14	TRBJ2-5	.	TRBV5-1	TGCGCCAGCAGCGACGGACAATACCAAGAGACCCAGTACTTC	CASSDGQYQETQYF
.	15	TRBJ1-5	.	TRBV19	TGTGCCAGTAGTATAGATGAACTGGGGAATCAGCCCCAGCATTTT	CASSIDELGNQPQHF
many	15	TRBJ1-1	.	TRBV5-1	TGCGCCAGCAGCTTGTCCGGGGGCCGCTGGGCCGAAGCTTTCTTT	CASSLSGGRWAEAFF
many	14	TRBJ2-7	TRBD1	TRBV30	TGTGCCTGGACAAAGGGACAGGGAATCTATGAGCAGTACTTC	CAWTKGQGIYEQYF
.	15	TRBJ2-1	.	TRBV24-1	TGTGCCACCAGTGAGCAGCGGAGCTCCTACAATGAGCAGTTCTTC	CATSEQRSSYNEQFF
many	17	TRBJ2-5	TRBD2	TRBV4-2	TGTGCCAGCAGCCAGTTAGCGGGAGGAAATTCCCAAGAGACCCAGTACTTC	CASSQLAGGNSQETQYF
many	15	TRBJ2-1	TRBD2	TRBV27	TGTGCCAGCAGTTCTAGCGGGAGGGCCAATGGCGAGCAGTTCTTC	CASSSSGRANGEQFF
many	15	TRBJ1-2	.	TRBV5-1	TGCGCCAGCAGCTTGGGGGACACTTCTAACTATGGCTACACCTTC	CASSLGDTSNYGYTF
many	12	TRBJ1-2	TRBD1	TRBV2	TGTGCCAGCAACCGGGACAGGGGCGGCTACACCTTC	CASNRDRGGYTF
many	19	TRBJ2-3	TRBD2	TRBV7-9	TGTGCCAGCACCTATCTAGCGGGAGGGCCTATGGGTAGCACAGATACGCAGTATTTT	CASTYLAGGPMGSTDTQYF
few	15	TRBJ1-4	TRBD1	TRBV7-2	TGTGCCAGCAGCTTAGTTGGGACAGTCGGTGAAAAACTGTTTTTT	CASSLVGTVGEKLFF
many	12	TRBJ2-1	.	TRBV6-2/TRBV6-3	TGTGCCAGCAGTCGGACTATAAATGAGCAGTTCTTC	CASSRTINEQFF
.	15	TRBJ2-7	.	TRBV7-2	TGTGCCAGCAGCTTTCTTGCGACGACCCTACGAGGGCAGTACTTC	CASSFLATTLRGQYF
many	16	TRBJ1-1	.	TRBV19	TGTGCCAGTAGACTGGTCCGGAGTCAAAAGGACACTGAAGCTTTCTTT	CASRLVRSQKDTEAFF
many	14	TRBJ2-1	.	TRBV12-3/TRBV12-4	TGTGCCAGCAGTTTCCCCGCCAGGGCAGAGTGGCAGTTCTTC	CASSFPARAEWQFF
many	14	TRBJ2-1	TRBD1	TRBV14	TGTGCCAGCTCCCGGGACAGGGGAAGGAATGAGCAGTTCTTC	CASSRDRGRNEQFF
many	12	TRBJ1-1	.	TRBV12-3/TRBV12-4	TGTGCCAGCAGGGGTCGTGTGGTCTCGGCTTTCTTT	CASRGRVVSAFF
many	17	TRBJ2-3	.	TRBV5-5	TGTGCCAGCAGCCCCCATCCCCGACAGGTGGGCACAGATACGCAGTATTTT	CASSPHPRQVGTDTQYF
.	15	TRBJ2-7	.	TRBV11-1	TGTGCCAGCAGCTTAGAATCAACAAACTCCTACGAGCAGTACTTC	CASSLESTNSYEQYF
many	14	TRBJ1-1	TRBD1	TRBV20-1	TGCAGTGCTGTCGGACAGGGGGCGTTGGCTGAAGCTTTCTTT	CSAVGQGALAEAFF
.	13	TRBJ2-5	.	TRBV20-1	TGCAGTGCTAGTAGACCCTCCCAAGAGACCCAGTACTTC	CSASRPSQETQYF
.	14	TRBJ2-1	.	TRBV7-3	TGTGCCAGCAGCTTAGAGCAGACTTACAATGAGCAGTTCTTC	CASSLEQTYNEQFF
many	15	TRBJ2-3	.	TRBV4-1	TGCGCCAGCAGCCAAGGAAGTTCCGTTATTGATACGCAGTACTTT	CASSQGSSVIDTQYF
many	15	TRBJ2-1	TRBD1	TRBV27	TGTGCCAGCAGTTTGGACAGGGGGTCACACAATGAGCAGTTCTTC	CASSLDRGSHNEQFF
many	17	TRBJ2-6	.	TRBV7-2	TGTGCCAGCAGCCCGTCTATTGGAGGGACGGGGGCCAACGTCCTGACTTTC	CASSPSIGGTGANVLTF
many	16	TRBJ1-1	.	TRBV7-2	TGTGCCAGCAGCTTGGGGCGGGGGAACATGAACACTGAAGCTTTCTTT	CASSLGRGNMNTEAFF
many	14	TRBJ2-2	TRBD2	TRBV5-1	TGCGCCAGCACCCGGGACTATGTTACCGGGGAGCTGTTTTTT	CASTRDYVTGELFF
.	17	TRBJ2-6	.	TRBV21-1	.	CASSRNPFGDGANFLTF
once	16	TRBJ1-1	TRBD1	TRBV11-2	TGTGCCAGCAGCTCGAGGACAGGCCAGGGGAACACTGAAGCTTTCTTT	CASSSRTGQGNTEAFF
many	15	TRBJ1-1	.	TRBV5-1	TGCGCCAGCAGCTTGGATGGGGGCTTGAACACTGAAGCTTTCTTT	CASSLDGGLNTEAFF
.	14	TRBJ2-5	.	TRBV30	TGTGCCTGGGAACGGGCCGGTATCCAAGAGACCCAGTACTTC	CAWERAGIQETQYF
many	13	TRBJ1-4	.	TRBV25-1	TGTGCCAGCAGTGTTCCCGGAGGAGAAAAACTGTTTTTT	CASSVPGGEKLFF
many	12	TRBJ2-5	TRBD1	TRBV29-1	TGCAGCGTAGTCCAGGGGGAAGAGACCCAGTACTTC	CSVVQGEETQYF
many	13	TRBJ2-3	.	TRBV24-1	TGTGCCACCAGTGATGGGGCCCCAGATACGCAGTATTTT	CATSDGAPDTQYF
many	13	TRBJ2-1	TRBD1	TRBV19	TGTGCCAGCAAACACAGGGGGTTCAATGAGCAGTTCTTC	CASKHRGFNEQFF